This TCR beta chain was profiled in a study of T cells in pancreatic ductal adenocarcinoma. Findings of the study overall: No significant tumor-blood clonality difference; means were about 0.11 and 0.078. Tumor samples had fewer productive templates and about 8-fold fewer unique clonotypes than blood. Tumors hold more CD45RO+ effector T cells, which may bias toward lower diversity.

Germline values: CDR1 LNHNV, CDR2 YYDKDF (reference sequence). This CDR3 region has 12 residues. The germline V and J ends were trimmed by 4 bases and 7 bases, with 11 bases remaining between them. To note about this clone: Its antigen is as yet unknown.

Profiling relied on immunoSEQ multiplex PCR, and the TCRdb table lists in-frame clones only, not all of them. Here the sample spans about 97,000 clones, 90% to 95% being singletons. Surgery without prior neoadjuvant therapy was the treatment of the selected pancreatic ductal adenocarcinoma patients. This TCR derives from a human donor with pancreatic ductal adenocarcinoma. The chain has TRBV15 and TRBJ2-7, with a possible D match to TRBD1 (5 bases). Sequencing input: PBMCs. The CDR3 is CATSTVGREQYF. In DNA form, the CDR3 reads TGTGCCACCAGCACCGTGGGGCGGGAGCAGTACTTC.